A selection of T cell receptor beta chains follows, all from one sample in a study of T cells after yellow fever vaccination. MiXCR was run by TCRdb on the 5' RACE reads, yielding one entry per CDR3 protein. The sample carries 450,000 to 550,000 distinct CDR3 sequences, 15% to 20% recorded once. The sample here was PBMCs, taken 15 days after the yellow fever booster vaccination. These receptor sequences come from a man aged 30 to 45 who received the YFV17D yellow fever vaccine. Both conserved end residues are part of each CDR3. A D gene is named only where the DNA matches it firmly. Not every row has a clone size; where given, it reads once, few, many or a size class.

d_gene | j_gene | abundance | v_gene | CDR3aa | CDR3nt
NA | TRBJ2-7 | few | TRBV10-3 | CAISADSLYEQYF | TGTGCCATCAGTGCGGACAGCCTCTACGAGCAGTACTTC
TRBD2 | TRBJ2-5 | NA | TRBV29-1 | CSVGFSGETQYF | TGCAGCGTTGGGTTTAGCGGGGAGACCCAGTACTTC
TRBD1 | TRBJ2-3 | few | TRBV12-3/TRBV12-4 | CASSSNRGRGTDTQYF | TGTGCCAGCAGTTCAAACAGGGGCCGAGGCACAGATACGCAGTATTTT
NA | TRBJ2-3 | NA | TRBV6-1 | CASAGASTDTQYF | TGTGCCAGCGCGGGGGCTAGCACAGATACGCAGTATTTT
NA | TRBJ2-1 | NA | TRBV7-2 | CASSPAGVGVRNEQFF | TGTGCCAGCAGCCCAGCGGGTGTAGGTGTTAGGAATGAGCAGTTCTTC
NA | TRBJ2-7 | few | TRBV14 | CASSQKFGRPGTYEQYF | TGTGCCAGCAGCCAAAAATTTGGACGGCCGGGAACCTACGAGCAGTACTTC
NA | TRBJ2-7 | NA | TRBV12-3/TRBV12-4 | CASSPGAFGYEQYF | TGTGCCAGCAGTCCGGGAGCGTTTGGCTACGAGCAGTACTTC
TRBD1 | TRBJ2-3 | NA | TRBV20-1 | CSVNRGSGDTQYF | TGCAGTGTTAACAGGGGGTCGGGAGATACGCAGTATTTT
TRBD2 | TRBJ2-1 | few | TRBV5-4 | CASSFSTSGRAGQFF | TGTGCCAGCAGCTTTAGTACTAGCGGGAGGGCCGGGCAGTTCTTC
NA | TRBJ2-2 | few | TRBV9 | CASSVARYTGELFF | TGTGCCAGCAGCGTAGCTCGATACACCGGGGAGCTGTTTTTT
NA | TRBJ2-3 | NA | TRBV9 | CASKGGNADTQYF | TGTGCCAGCAAAGGCGGGAATGCAGATACGCAGTATTTT
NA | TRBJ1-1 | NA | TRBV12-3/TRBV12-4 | CASSLARLGGDTEAFF | TGTGCCAGCAGTTTAGCGCGGTTAGGAGGGGACACTGAAGCTTTCTTT
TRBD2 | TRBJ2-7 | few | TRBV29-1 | CSVREIAGGSYF | TGCAGCGTTCGAGAAATAGCGGGAGGCTCGTACTTC
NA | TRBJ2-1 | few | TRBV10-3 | CAISGFFEGRSSYNEQFF | TGTGCCATCAGTGGGTTCTTCGAGGGGAGGAGCTCCTACAATGAGCAGTTCTTC
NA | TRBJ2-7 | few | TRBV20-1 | CSAIGGTVVYEQYF | TGCAGTGCTATCGGCGGGACTGTAGTCTACGAGCAGTACTTC
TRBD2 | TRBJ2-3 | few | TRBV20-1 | CSARSNSGGGDTQYF | TGCAGTGCTAGATCAAATAGCGGGGGGGGAGATACGCAGTATTTT
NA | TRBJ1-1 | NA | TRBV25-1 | CASSELTSGANTEAFF | TGTGCCAGCAGTGAACTTACCTCGGGGGCTAACACTGAAGCTTTCTTT
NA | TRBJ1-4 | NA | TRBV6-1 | CASSRGTTNEKLFF | TGTGCCAGCAGCCGAGGGACTACTAATGAAAAACTGTTTTTT
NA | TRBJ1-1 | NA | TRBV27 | CASSGGQYYTEAFF | TGTGCCAGCAGTGGCGGGCAGTACTACACTGAAGCTTTCTTT
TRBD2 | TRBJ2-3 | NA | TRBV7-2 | CASSARLAGEADTQYF | TGTGCCAGCAGCGCGAGACTAGCGGGAGAGGCAGATACGCAGTATTTT
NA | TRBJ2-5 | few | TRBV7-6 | CASSLSPVASETQYF | TGTGCCAGCAGCTTATCCCCTGTGGCAAGCGAGACCCAGTACTTC
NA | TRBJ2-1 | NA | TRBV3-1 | CASSQASNSYNEQFF | TGTGCCAGCAGCCAAGCTAGCAACTCCTACAATGAGCAGTTCTTC
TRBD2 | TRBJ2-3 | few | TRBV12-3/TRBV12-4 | CASSLRLAGDQDTQYF | TGTGCCAGCAGTTTACGACTAGCGGGAGATCAAGATACGCAGTATTTT
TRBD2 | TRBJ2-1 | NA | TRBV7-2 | CASSRWTSAAFNEQFF | TGTGCCAGCAGCCGATGGACTAGCGCCGCCTTCAATGAGCAGTTCTTC
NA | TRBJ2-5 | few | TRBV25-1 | CASSELGIQETQYF | TGTGCCAGCAGTGAATTGGGCATACAAGAGACCCAGTACTTC
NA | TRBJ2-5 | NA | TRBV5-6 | CASSLAGMGTQYF | TGTGCCAGCAGCTTGGCCGGGATGGGGACCCAGTACTTC
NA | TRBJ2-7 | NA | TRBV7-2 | CASSLVAAPYYEQYF | TGTGCCAGCAGCTTAGTTGCCGCCCCGTACTACGAGCAGTACTTC
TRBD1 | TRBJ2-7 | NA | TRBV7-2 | CASSLTTGGLYEQYF | TGTGCCAGCAGCTTGACGACAGGGGGCTTATACGAGCAGTACTTC
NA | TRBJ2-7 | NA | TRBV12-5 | CASGLNGLRYEQYF | TGTGCTAGTGGTTTGAACGGCCTCCGCTACGAGCAGTACTTC
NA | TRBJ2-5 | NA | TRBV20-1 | CSARAEALQETQYF | TGCAGTGCTAGAGCCGAGGCGTTACAAGAGACCCAGTACTTC
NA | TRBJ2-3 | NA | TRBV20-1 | CSALRAGSADTQYF | TGCAGTGCCCTCCGCGCCGGAAGCGCAGATACGCAGTATTTT
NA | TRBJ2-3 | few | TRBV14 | CASSQDPGNRKTITDTQYF | TGTGCCAGCAGCCAGGACCCGGGAAACAGGAAAACTATCACAGATACGCAGTATTTT
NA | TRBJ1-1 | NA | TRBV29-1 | CSVVSRTYTEAFF | TGCAGCGTTGTGAGCAGGACCTACACTGAAGCTTTCTTT
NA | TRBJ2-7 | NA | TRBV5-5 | CASSSTRILLGEQYF | TGTGCCAGCAGCAGCACACGGATTCTATTGGGTGAGCAGTACTTC
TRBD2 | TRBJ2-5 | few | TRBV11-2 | CASSLEGTSGKETQYF | TGTGCCAGCAGCTTAGAAGGGACTAGCGGGAAAGAGACCCAGTACTTC
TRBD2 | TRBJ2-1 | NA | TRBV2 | CASSAGLVGNEQFF | TGTGCCAGCAGCGCTGGACTAGTCGGCAATGAGCAGTTCTTC
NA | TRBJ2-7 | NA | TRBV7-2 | CASSLAGSGGSYEQYF | TGTGCCAGCAGCTTAGCGGGGTCTGGAGGGTCCTACGAGCAGTACTTC
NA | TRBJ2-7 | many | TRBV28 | CASSLLFYEQYF | TGTGCCAGCAGTTTACTTTTCTACGAGCAGTACTTC
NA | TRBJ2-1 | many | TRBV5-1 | CASSLDLYNEQFF | TGTGCCAGCAGCCTTGACCTTTACAATGAGCAGTTCTTC
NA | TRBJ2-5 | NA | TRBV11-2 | CASSLLGLQETQYF | TGTGCCAGCAGCTTATTGGGACTCCAAGAGACCCAGTACTTC
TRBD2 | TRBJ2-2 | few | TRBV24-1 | CATSDPRLAVPGELFF | TGTGCCACCAGTGACCCTCGACTAGCAGTCCCCGGGGAGCTGTTTTTT
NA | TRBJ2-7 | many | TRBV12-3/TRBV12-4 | CASSWTLRASYEQYF | TGTGCCAGCAGCTGGACTCTGAGGGCTTCCTACGAGCAGTACTTC
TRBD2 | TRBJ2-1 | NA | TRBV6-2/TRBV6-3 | CASSHGGELAGHNEQFF | TGTGCCAGCAGCCACGGGGGGGAACTAGCGGGACATAATGAGCAGTTCTTC
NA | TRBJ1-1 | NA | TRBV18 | CASSPAGRNTEAFF | TGTGCCAGCTCACCCGCAGGGCGGAACACTGAAGCTTTCTTT
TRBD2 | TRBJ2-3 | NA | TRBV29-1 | CSVDSASGSADTQYF | TGCAGCGTTGATTCGGCTAGCGGGAGTGCAGATACGCAGTATTTT
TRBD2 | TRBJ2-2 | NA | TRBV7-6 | CASSWQLAGVGRELFF | TGTGCCAGCAGCTGGCAACTAGCGGGAGTGGGGCGGGAGCTGTTTTTT
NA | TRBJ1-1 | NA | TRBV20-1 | CSAREGTANTEAFF | TGCAGTGCTAGAGAGGGGACGGCGAACACTGAAGCTTTCTTT
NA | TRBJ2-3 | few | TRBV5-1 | CASSLVTDTDTQYF | TGCGCCAGCAGCTTGGTTACGGACACAGATACGCAGTATTTT
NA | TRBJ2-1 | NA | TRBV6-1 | CASSPQSAERYNEQFF | TGTGCCAGCAGCCCTCAATCCGCCGAACGTTACAATGAGCAGTTCTTC
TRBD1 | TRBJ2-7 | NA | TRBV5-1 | CASSEPGQGYEQYF | TGCGCCAGCAGCGAGCCGGGACAGGGCTACGAGCAGTACTTC
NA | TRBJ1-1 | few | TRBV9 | CASSVDSGRTEAFF | TGTGCCAGCAGCGTAGACTCAGGGCGGACTGAAGCTTTCTTT
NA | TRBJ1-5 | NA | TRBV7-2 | CASSAGYQPQHF | TGTGCCAGCAGCGCAGGGTATCAGCCCCAGCATTTT
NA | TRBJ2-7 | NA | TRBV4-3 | CASSQDFGGRYEQYF | TGCGCCAGCAGCCAAGATTTCGGGGGGCGGTACGAGCAGTACTTC
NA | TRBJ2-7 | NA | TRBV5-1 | CASSLGGRERNEQYF | TGCGCCAGCAGCTTGGGAGGCAGGGAAAGAAACGAGCAGTACTTC
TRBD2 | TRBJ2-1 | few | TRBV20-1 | CSARSGRQFF | TGCAGTGCTAGGAGCGGGAGACAGTTCTTC
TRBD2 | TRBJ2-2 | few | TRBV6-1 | CASTTSGITGELFF | TGTGCCAGCACCACTAGCGGGATCACCGGGGAGCTGTTTTTT